These 20 T cell receptor beta chains were sequenced from one sample in a study of cytomegalovirus exposure and HLA in healthy donors (dated 2017 in TCRdb). The receptor library was made with the immunoSEQ multiplex PCR assay. TCRdb took over this immuneACCESS table, retaining in-frame rearrangements with V and J assigned. Such tables are incomplete; in checked studies, under half of the missing clones stem from an unresolved V gene, and the remainder is unexplained. For this sample there are about 110,000 clones; approximately 96% appear just once. Together, the top ten hold under 0.75% of the sample. What was sequenced was PBMCs. The receptors stem from a woman aged 18-30 years in good health and CMV-seronegative.

The chain uses TRBV19 and TRBJ1-3; D remains unclear. Germline assignment: CDR1 LNHDA and CDR2 SQIVND (reference sequence). Trimming cost V 3 bases and J 0 bases, with 9 bases left between them. CDR3 length: 15 residues. The chain's CDR3 is CASSIGGISGNTIYF. CDR3 DNA: TGTGCCAGTAGTATCGGCGGCATCTCTGGAAACACCATATATTTT.

The genes are TRBV5-1 and TRBJ1-3, with TRBD1 matching 12 bases. The germline V gene has CDR1 SGHRS and CDR2 YFSETQ. The CDR3 extends over 18 amino acids. After removal of 0 bases from V and 2 bases from J, the junction contained 6 bases not matched to a gene. The CDR3 sequence is CASSLVAGQGAAGNTIYF. The CDR3 DNA reads as TGCGCCAGCAGCTTGGTAGCGGGACAGGGGGCAGCTGGAAACACCATATATTTT.

The J gene is TRBJ2-3, the V gene TRBV6-1; 11 nucleotides match TRBD1. V lost 6 bases and J lost 4; bases outside the gene matches: 3. The CDR3 runs to 14 residues. Germline values: CDR1 MNHNS, CDR2 SASEGT. The CDR3 DNA reads as TGTGCCAGCAGAATGGACAGGGGGCCAGATACGCAGTATTTT. Translation: CASRMDRGPDTQYF.

This clone was observed a handful of times. The chain is built from TRBV28 and TRBJ2-7; 10 positions match TRBD1. CDR1 is MDHEN and CDR2 is SYDVKM in the germline V gene. CDR3 length: 15 amino acids. V lost 2 bases to trimming and J lost 2 bases; unmatched junction nucleotides: 3. The chain's CDR3 is CASSLQGQGTYEQYF. CDR3 coding DNA: TGTGCCAGCAGTTTACAGGGACAGGGGACCTACGAGCAGTACTTC.

The chain links TRBV12-5 to TRBJ1-5; 9 nucleotides agree with TRBD1. Germline CDR1 LGHNT, CDR2 FRNRAP. Unmatched junction bases numbered 7, after V lost 2 bases and J lost 5 bases. The CDR3 length is 16 residues. CDR3 region: CASGLTLGQGHQPQHF. The CDR3 bases are TGTGCTAGTGGTTTGACCCTGGGACAGGGTCATCAGCCCCAGCATTTT.

V usage is TRBV19 and J usage is TRBJ1-5; a weak D match, TRBD1 (5 bases). The CDR3 runs 15 residues. Germline lookup yields CDR1 LNHDA and CDR2 SQIVND (reference sequence). V was pared by 6 bases and J by 5 bases, with 17 bases between. The CDR3 region is CASRRKGTADQPQHF. The CDR3 nucleotides read TGTGCCAGTAGGCGAAAAGGGACTGCCGATCAGCCCCAGCATTTT.

The CDR3 sequence: CASSSVLTGNTIYF. The CDR3, as DNA: TGTGCCAGCAGCTCGGTGCTAACTGGAAACACCATATATTTT. This chain connects TRBV5-5 to TRBJ1-3; D gene unclear. The length of the CDR3 is 14 residues. Trimming took off 3 bases at V and 2 bases at J, with 9 bases between the two ends. Germline lookup yields CDR1 SGHKS and CDR2 YYEKEE (reference sequence).

CDR3 coding DNA: TGTGCCAGCAAGAAGAGGGTTAATGAAAAACTGTTTTTT. Protein product: CASKKRVNEKLFF. The chain recombines TRBV5-6 with TRBJ1-4; D gene ambiguous. Trimming stripped 6 bases from V and 4 bases from J, with 10 bases between. The CDR3 totals 13 residues. The germline V gene has CDR1 SGHDT and CDR2 YYEEEE.

This clone has just one count. V is TRBV5-6 and J is TRBJ1-5, with TRBD1 identical over 7 bases. Trimming removed 4 bases from V and 6 bases from J; junction bases left unmatched: 7. The CDR3 has 14 residues. Germline loops: CDR1 SGHDT, CDR2 YYEEEE. The CDR3 loop reads CASSRQGSVQPQHF. The CDR3, as DNA: TGTGCCAGCAGCAGACAGGGATCAGTTCAGCCCCAGCATTTT.

The V call is TRBV2, the J call TRBJ2-3; D is uncertain. V lost 6 bases and J 2 bases, leaving 18 bases between the germline ends. The germline gives CDR1 SNHLY, CDR2 FYNNEI. The CDR3 runs to 16 residues. The CDR3 loop is CASREKQIYLTDTQYF. As DNA, the CDR3 is TGTGCCAGCAGGGAAAAACAGATTTACCTCACAGATACGCAGTATTTT.

The chain employs TRBV6-5 and TRBJ2-7, with TRBD2 matching over 7 bases. The trim removed 5 bases at V and 9 bases at J, leaving 16 bases unmatched. The V gene's germline CDR1 is MNHEY and CDR2 SVGAGI. This CDR3 spans 15 amino acids. The CDR3 nucleotides are TGTGCCAGCAGTACCCCGGGGGGAGGAGGGCCGACGCAGTACTTC. Residues: CASSTPGGGGPTQYF.

CDR3 in amino acids: CASSETGTMNTEAFF. CDR3 in DNA: TGTGCCAGCAGTGAAACCGGGACAATGAACACTGAAGCTTTCTTT. The chain is built from TRBV2 and TRBJ1-1, with D possibly being TRBD1 (6 bases). Germline lookup yields CDR1 SNHLY and CDR2 FYNNEI. The CDR3 is 15 amino acids. Trimming cost V 2 bases and J 0 bases, with 10 bases left between them.

V and J are TRBV6-1 and TRBJ1-6; TRBD1 agrees at 9 bases. Germline CDR1 MNHNS, CDR2 SASEGT. Trimming removed 4 bases from V and 8 bases from J; junction bases left unmatched: 6. The CDR3 extends over 15 amino acids. Here the CDR3 reads CASSAHRGLDSPLHF. DNA of the CDR3: TGTGCCAGCAGTGCGCACAGGGGGCTTGATTCACCCCTCCACTTT.

This clone was seen a single time. The gene calls are TRBV18 and TRBJ1-2; TRBD1 is a possible D gene (6 bases). CDR3 size: 14 residues. The germline V gene encodes CDR1 KGHSH and CDR2 LQKENI. Trimming removed 3 bases at V and 6 bases at J, with 14 bases between. CDR3 residues: CASSPADRINGYTF. CDR3 sequence (DNA): TGTGCCAGCTCACCTGCCGACAGGATTAATGGCTACACCTTC.

The chain couples TRBV29-1 to TRBJ2-5; TRBD2 might be the D (6 bases). The CDR3 contains 14 residues. The V end lost 7 bases, the J end lost 5 bases, and 20 bases lay between the germline ends. The germline V gene encodes CDR1 SQVTM and CDR2 ANQGSEA. The CDR3 DNA reads as TGCAGCGCCCCCCAACTAGCTGGCGGGGAGACCCAGTACTTC. Protein sequence: CSAPQLAGGETQYF. The full variable domain, with the rest looked up from reference TRBV29-1 and TRBJ2-5, is SAVISQKPSRDICQRGTSLTIQCQVDSQVTMMFWYRQQPGQSLTLIATANQGSEATYESGFVIDKFPISRPNLTFSTLTVSNMSPEDSSIYLCSAPQLAGGETQYFGPGTRLLVL.

As regards this clone: This CDR3 is also generated by other DNA sequences in the sample. The chain links TRBV18 to TRBJ1-2; 8 bases agree with TRBD1. The CDR3 loop spans 13 amino acids. The V gene end was trimmed by 6 bases and the J gene end by 3 bases; junction bases not matched to a gene: 3. Germline V gene sequence: CDR1 KGHSH, CDR2 LQKENI. The CDR3 protein is CASSPDRDYGYTF. In DNA form, the CDR3 reads TGTGCCAGCTCTCCGGACAGGGACTATGGCTACACCTTC.

This chain joins TRBV28 and TRBJ2-5, with 9 bases fitting TRBD1. This CDR3 contains 14 residues. With V trimmed by 8 bases and J by 7 bases, 11 bases remained unmatched. In germline, CDR1 is MDHEN, CDR2 SYDVKM. The chain's CDR3 is CASERGGTGSTQYF. The CDR3 coding sequence is TGTGCCAGCGAAAGGGGCGGGACAGGGTCGACCCAGTACTTC.

V gene TRBV6-4 combines with J gene TRBJ1-4; D might be TRBD1 (6 bases). This CDR3 is built from 15 residues. Germline CDR1 MRHNA, CDR2 SNTAGT. V shed 9 bases and J shed 7 bases, with 21 bases lying between them. CDR3 nucleotide sequence: TGTGCCAGGGGGGACATTCAAGGGTTGGTTGAAAAACTGTTTTTT. It is translated as CARGDIQGLVEKLFF.

J is TRBJ1-1 and V is TRBV18; 7 bases agree with TRBD1. Germline V CDR1 and CDR2: KGHSH, LQKENI. The CDR3 is 13 amino acids. With V trimmed by 4 bases and J by 4 bases, 3 bases remained unmatched. As DNA, the CDR3 is TGTGCCAGCTCACGAGACAGGGTCACTGAAGCTTTCTTT. Translated: CASSRDRVTEAFF.

The chain combines TRBV15 with TRBJ2-2; D might be TRBD2 (7 bases). V lost 3 bases and J 4 bases, leaving 12 bases between the germline ends. Germline V gene data show CDR1 as LNHNV and CDR2 as YYDKDF (reference sequence). The CDR3 runs to 15 residues. The CDR3 region is CATSSGGAPTGELFF. Here the CDR3 DNA reads TGTGCCACCAGCAGTGGGGGGGCCCCCACCGGGGAGCTGTTTTTT.